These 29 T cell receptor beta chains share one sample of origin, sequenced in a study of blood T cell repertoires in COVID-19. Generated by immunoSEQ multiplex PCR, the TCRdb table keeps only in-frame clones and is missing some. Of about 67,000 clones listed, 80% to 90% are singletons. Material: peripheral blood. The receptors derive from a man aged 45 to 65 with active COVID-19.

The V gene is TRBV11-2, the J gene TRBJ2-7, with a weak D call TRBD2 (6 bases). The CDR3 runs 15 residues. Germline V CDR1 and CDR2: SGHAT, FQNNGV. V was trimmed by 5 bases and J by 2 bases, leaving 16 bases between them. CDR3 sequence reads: CASSPGRRVTYEQYF. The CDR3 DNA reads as TGTGCCAGCAGCCCGGGACGGAGGGTGACCTACGAGCAGTACTTC.

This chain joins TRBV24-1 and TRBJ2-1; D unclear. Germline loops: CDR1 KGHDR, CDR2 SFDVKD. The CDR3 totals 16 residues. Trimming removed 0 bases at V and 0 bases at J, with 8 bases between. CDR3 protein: CATSDLEASSYNEQFF. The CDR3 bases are TGTGCCACCAGTGATTTGGAGGCGAGCTCCTACAATGAGCAGTTCTTC.

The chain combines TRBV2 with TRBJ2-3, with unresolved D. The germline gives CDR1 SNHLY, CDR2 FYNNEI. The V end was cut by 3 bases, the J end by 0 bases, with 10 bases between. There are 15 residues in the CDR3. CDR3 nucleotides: TGTGCCAGCAGTGACCCCCGTACTAGCACAGATACGCAGTATTTT. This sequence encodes CASSDPRTSTDTQYF. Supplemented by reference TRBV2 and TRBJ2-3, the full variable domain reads EPEVTQTPSHQVTQMGQEVILRCVPISNHLYFYWYRQILGQKVEFLVSFYNNEISEKSEIFDDQFSVERPDGSNFTLKIRSTKLEDSAMYFCASSDPRTSTDTQYFGPGTRLTVL.

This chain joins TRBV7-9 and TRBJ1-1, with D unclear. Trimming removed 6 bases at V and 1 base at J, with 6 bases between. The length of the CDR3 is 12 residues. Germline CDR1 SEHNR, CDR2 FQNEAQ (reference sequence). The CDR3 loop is CASRSTNTEAFF. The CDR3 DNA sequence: TGTGCCAGCAGATCTACGAACACTGAAGCTTTCTTT.

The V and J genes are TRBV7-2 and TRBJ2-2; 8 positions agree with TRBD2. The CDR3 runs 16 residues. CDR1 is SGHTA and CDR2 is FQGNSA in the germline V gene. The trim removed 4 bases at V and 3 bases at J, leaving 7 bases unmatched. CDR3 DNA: TGTGCCAGCAGCTCCCAACTAGCGGAATACACCGGGGAGCTGTTTTTT. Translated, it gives CASSSQLAEYTGELFF. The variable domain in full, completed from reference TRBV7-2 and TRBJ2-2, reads GAGVSQSPSNKVTEKGKDVELRCDPISGHTALYWYRQSLGQGLEFLIYFQGNSAPDKSGLPSDRFSAERTGGSVSTLTIQRTQQEDSAVYLCASSSQLAEYTGELFFGEGSRLTVL.

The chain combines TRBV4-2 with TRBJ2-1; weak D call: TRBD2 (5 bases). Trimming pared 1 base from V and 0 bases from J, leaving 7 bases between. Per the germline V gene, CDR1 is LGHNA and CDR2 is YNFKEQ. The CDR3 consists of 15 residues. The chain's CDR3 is CASSQVSDSYNEQFF. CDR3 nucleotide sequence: TGTGCCAGCAGCCAAGTTAGCGACTCCTACAATGAGCAGTTCTTC.

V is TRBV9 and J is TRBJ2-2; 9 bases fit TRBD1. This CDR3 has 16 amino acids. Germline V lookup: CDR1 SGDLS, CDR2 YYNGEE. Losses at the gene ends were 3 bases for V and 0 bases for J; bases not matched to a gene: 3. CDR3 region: CASSARQGANTGELFF. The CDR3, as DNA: TGTGCCAGCAGCGCCCGACAGGGGGCGAACACCGGGGAGCTGTTTTTT.

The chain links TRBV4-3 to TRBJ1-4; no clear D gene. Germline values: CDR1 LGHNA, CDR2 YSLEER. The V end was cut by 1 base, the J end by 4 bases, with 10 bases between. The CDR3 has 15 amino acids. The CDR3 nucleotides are TGCGCCAGCAGCCAAGCTTGGGCCCGTAATGAAAAACTGTTTTTT. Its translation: CASSQAWARNEKLFF.

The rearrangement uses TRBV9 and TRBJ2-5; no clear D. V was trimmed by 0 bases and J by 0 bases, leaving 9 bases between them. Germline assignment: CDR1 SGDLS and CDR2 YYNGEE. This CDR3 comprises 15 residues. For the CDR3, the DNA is TGTGCCAGCAGCGTAGCTAGTGCGTACCAAGAGACCCAGTACTTC. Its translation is CASSVASAYQETQYF.

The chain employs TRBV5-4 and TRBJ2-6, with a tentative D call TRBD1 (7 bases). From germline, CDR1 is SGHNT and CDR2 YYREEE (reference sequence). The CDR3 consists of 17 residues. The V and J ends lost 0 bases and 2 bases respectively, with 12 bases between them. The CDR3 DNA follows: TGTGCCAGCAGCTTGGGACAGGGAGGCACTGGGGCCAACGTCCTGACTTTC. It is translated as CASSLGQGGTGANVLTF. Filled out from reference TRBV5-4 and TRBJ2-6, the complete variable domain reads ETGVTQSPTHLIKTRGQQVTLRCSSQSGHNTVSWYQQALGQGPQFIFQYYREEENGRGNFPPRFSGLQFPNYSSELNVNALELDDSALYLCASSLGQGGTGANVLTFGAGSRLTVL.

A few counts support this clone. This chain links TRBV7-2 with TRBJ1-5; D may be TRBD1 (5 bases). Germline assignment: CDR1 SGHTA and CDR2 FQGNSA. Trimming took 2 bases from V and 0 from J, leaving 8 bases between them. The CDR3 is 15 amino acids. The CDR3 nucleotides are TGTGCCAGCAGCTTAAAGGGGAATAGCAATCAGCCCCAGCATTTT. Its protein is CASSLKGNSNQPQHF.

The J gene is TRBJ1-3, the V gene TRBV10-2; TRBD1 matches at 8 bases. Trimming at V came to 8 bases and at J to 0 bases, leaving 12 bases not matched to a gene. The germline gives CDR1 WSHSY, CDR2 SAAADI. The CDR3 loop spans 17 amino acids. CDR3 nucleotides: TGCGCCAGCTGGGGACAGGCAAGCCCCTCCTCTGGAAACACCATATATTTT. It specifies CASWGQASPSSGNTIYF.

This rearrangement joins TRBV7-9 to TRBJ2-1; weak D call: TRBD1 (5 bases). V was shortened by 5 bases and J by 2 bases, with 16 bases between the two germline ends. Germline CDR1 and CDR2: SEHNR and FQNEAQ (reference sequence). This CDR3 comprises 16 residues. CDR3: CASSLTVPPPYNEQFF. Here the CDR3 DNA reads TGTGCCAGCAGCCTGACAGTTCCCCCCCCCTACAATGAGCAGTTCTTC. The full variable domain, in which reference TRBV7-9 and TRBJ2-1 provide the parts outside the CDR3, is DTGVSQNPRHKITKRGQNVTFRCDPISEHNRLYWYRQTLGQGPEFLTYFQNEAQLEKSRLLSDRFSAERPKGSFSTLEIQRTEQGDSAMYLCASSLTVPPPYNEQFFGPGTRLTVL.

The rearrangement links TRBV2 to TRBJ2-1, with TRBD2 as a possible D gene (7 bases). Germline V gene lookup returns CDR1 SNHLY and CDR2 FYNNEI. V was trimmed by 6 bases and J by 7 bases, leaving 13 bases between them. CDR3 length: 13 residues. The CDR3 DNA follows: TGTGCCAGCAGGGCCGGGGGGCCAAATGAGCAGTTCTTC. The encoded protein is CASRAGGPNEQFF.

The CDR3, as DNA: TGCGCCAGCAGCCAAGATGGGGGGACAGGGAATCAGCCCCAGCATTTT. Its translation: CASSQDGGTGNQPQHF. The rearrangement joins TRBV4-3 to TRBJ1-5; 9 bases map to TRBD1. The CDR3 length is 16 residues. Looked up from germline, CDR1 is LGHNA and CDR2 is YSLEER. V shed 0 bases, J shed 4 bases, and the junction held 4 bases outside the gene matches.

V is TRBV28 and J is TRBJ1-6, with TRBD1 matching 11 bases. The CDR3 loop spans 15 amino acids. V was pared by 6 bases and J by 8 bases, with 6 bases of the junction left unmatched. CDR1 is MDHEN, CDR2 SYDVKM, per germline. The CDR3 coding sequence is TGTGCCAGCAGGCGCGGACAGGGGGCTTATTCACCCCTCCACTTT. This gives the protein CASRRGQGAYSPLHF.

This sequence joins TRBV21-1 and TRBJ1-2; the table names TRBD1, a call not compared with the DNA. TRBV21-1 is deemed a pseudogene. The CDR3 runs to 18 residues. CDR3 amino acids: CASSKNVHRDKAFCGYTF. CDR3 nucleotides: TGTGCCAGCAGCAAAAACGTACACCGGGACAAAGCCTTCTGTGGCTACACCTTC.

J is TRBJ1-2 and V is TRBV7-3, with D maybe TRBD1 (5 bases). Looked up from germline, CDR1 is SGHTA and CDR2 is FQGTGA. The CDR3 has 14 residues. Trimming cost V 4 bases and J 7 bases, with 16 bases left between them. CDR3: CASSSRSGSGGYTF. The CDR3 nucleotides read TGTGCCAGCAGCTCCCGATCAGGGTCTGGTGGCTACACCTTC.

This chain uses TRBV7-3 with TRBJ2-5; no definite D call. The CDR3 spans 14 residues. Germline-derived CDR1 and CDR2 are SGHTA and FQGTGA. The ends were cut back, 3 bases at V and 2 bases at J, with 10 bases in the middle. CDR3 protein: CASSFLDGQETQYF. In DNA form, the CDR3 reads TGTGCCAGCAGCTTCCTAGATGGACAAGAGACCCAGTACTTC.

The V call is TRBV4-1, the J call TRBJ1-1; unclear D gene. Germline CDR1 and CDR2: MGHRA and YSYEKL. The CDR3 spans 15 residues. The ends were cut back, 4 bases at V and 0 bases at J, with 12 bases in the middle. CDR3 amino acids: CASSPIVPLNTEAFF. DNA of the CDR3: TGCGCCAGCAGCCCGATAGTCCCCCTGAACACTGAAGCTTTCTTT.

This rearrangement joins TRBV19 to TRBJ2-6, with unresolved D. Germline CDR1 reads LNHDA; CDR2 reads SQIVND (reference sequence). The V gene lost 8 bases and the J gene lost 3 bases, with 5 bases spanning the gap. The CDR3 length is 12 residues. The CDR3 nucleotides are TGTGCCAGTTCTAATGGGGCCAACGTCCTGACTTTC. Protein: CASSNGANVLTF.

In nucleotides, the CDR3 is TGTGCCAGCAACACGGGATGGCAAACGAACACTGAAGCTTTCTTT. It specifies CASNTGWQTNTEAFF. V usage is TRBV27 and J usage is TRBJ1-1; no clear D gene. Germline lookup yields CDR1 MNHEY and CDR2 SMNVEV (reference sequence). The CDR3 is 15 amino acids. V lost 7 bases and J 1 base, leaving 16 bases between the germline ends.

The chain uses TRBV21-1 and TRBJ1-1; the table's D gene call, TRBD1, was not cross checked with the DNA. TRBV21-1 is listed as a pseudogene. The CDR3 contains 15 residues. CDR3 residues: CASSKEGQGGTEAFF. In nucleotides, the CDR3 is TGTGCCAGCAGCAAAGAAGGGCAGGGTGGGACTGAAGCTTTCTTT.

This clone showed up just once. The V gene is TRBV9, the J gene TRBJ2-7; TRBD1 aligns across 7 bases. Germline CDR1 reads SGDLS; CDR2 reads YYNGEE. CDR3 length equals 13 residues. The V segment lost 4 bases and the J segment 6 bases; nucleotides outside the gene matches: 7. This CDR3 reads CASSPQTGSEQYF. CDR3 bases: TGTGCCAGCAGCCCGCAGACAGGGAGCGAGCAGTACTTC.

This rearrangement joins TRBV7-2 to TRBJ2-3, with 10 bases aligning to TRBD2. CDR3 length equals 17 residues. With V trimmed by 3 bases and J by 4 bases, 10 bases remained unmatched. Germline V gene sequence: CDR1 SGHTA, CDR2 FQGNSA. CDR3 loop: CASSFLPSGGRADTQYF. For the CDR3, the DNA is TGTGCCAGCAGCTTTTTGCCTAGCGGGGGTCGGGCAGATACGCAGTATTTT.

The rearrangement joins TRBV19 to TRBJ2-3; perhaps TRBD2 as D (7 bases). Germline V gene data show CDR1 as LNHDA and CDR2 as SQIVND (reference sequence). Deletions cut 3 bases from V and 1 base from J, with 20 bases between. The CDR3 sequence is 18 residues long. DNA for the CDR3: TGTGCCAGTAGTATTAACGCCGCGGGGAGGGGGGGCACAGATACGCAGTATTTT. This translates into CASSINAAGRGGTDTQYF.

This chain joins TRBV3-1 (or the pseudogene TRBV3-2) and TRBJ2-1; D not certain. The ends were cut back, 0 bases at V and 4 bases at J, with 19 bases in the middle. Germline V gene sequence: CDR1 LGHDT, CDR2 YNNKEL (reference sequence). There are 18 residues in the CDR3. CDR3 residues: CASSQDFDTSYPYNEQFF. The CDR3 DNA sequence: TGTGCCAGCAGCCAAGATTTCGACACAAGCTACCCTTACAATGAGCAGTTCTTC.

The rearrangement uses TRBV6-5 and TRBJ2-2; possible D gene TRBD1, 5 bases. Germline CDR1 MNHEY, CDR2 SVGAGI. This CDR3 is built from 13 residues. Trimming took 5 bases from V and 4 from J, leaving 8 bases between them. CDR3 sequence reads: CASSRQPTGELFF. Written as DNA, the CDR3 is TGTGCCAGCAGTCGACAGCCCACCGGGGAGCTGTTTTTT.

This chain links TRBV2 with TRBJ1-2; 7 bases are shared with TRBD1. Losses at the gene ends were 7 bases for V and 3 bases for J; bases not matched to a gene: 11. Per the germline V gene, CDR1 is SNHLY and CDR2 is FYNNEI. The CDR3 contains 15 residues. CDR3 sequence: CASIPNRGGYYGYTF. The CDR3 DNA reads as TGTGCCAGCATCCCCAACAGGGGCGGGTACTATGGCTACACCTTC. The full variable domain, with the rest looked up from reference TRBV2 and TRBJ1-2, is EPEVTQTPSHQVTQMGQEVILRCVPISNHLYFYWYRQILGQKVEFLVSFYNNEISEKSEIFDDQFSVERPDGSNFTLKIRSTKLEDSAMYFCASIPNRGGYYGYTFGSGTRLTVV.